This T cell receptor (beta chain) was observed in a study of T cell responses to AZD1222 COVID-19 vaccine. Study-wide results and caveats: With dominance at 160-218 and 743-854, vaccine-associated CD4 TCRs spanned spike.

Assay used: immunoSEQ multiplex PCR; TCRdb lists only in-frame clones, some missing. The sample records fewer than 120,000 clones, about 95% being singletons. CDR3 length equals 16 residues. The junction had 9 bases not matched to a gene; V was cut back by 4 bases and J by 1 base. CDR1 and CDR2 from the germline V gene are SGHDN and FVKESK. As for this clone: Its antigen is not identified.

Here the sequenced sample was peripheral blood, taken 28 days after the second AZD1222 dose. V is TRBV14 and J is TRBJ2-5; 7 bases agree with TRBD2. The TCR sequence derives from an adult who received the AZD1222 COVID-19 vaccine. The CDR3 region is CASSPSLAGAQETQYF. In DNA form, the CDR3 reads TGTGCCAGCAGCCCCAGTTTAGCGGGCGCCCAAGAGACCCAGTACTTC.